The entry below gives a single TCR beta chain sequence along with its context. The antigen remains unidentified. This record comes from a study of identical twins. Broader study findings: Within monozygotic twins, out-of-frame TCR alpha sharing was underestimated by the models. When twins shared out-of-frame alpha sequences, those sequences had excess low generation probability. Whereas memory repertoires showed no such difference, abundant cord blood beta clonotypes carried fewer insertions.

A single record per CDR3 protein comes from TCRdb applying MiXCR to the 5' RACE reads. This sample has some 500,000 distinct CDR3 sequences, with over 11% found just once. CDR1 and CDR2 (germline): MNHEY, SMNVEV (reference sequence). V gave up 2 bases and J gave up 3 bases, with 17 bases separating them. This CDR3 has 17 amino acids. The same data also went into a second study, on yellow fever vaccine responses in identical twins. That study adds: The authors reported partly convergent, partly personalized vaccine responses in identical twins.

Sequencing input: CD4+ T cells sorted from blood. The rearrangement joins TRBV27 to TRBJ2-4; possible D gene TRBD2, 5 bases. The clonotype was recovered from a woman between 18 and 29 years old in good health. The CDR3 coding sequence is TGTGCCAGCAGTTTAAGGCAGCCCGGGAATCGCAAAAACATTCAGTACTTC. Protein product: CASSLRQPGNRKNIQYF.